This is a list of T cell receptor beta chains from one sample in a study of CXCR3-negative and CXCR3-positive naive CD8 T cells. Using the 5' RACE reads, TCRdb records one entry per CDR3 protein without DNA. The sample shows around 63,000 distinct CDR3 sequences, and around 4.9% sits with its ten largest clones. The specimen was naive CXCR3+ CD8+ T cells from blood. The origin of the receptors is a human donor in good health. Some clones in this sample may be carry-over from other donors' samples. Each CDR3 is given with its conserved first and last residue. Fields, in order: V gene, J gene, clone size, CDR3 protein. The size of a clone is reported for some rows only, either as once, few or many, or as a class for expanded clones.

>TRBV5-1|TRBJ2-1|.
CVSSLYGAGDYNEQFF
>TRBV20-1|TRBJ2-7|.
CSANPGQSYEQYF
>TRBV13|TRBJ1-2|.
CASSSRGRTNYGYTF
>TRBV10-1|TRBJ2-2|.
CASSEIPTNTGELFF
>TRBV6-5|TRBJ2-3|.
CASSPDPGTSGTDTQYF
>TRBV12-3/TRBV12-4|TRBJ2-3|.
CASSLKRDTQYF
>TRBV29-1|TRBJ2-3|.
CSAAPTGDLSTDTQYF
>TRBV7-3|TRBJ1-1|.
CASSPGLEAFF
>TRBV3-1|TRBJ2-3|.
CASSQDAGALPDTQYF
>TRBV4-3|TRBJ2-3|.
CASSQSTGGPDTQYF
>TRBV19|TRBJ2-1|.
CASTQGLEQFF
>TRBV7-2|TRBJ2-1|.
CASSTQTSGSLYHNEQFF
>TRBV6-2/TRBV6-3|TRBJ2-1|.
CASSAPGYSGNEQFF
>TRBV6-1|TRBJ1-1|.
CASSEAVENNEAFF
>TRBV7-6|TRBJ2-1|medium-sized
CASRGVDAYNEQFF
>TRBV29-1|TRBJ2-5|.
CSASLAGQYQETQYF
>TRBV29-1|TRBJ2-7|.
CSVEGGTEGLAGGEQYF
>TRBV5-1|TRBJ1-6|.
CASSPGGIKNSPLHF
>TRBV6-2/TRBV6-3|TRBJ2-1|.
CASSYLAGSYNQQFF
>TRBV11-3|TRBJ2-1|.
CASSPWTSGGAYNEQFF
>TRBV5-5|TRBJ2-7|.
CASSLPLPGQGDEQYF
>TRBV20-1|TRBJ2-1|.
CSAQRSYSYNEQFF
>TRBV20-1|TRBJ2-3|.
CSARKGSGDADTQYF
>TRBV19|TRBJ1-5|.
CASSIVTGGNQPQHF
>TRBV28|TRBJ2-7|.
CASSPGGFLYEQYF
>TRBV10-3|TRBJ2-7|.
CAINPGQNTYEQYF